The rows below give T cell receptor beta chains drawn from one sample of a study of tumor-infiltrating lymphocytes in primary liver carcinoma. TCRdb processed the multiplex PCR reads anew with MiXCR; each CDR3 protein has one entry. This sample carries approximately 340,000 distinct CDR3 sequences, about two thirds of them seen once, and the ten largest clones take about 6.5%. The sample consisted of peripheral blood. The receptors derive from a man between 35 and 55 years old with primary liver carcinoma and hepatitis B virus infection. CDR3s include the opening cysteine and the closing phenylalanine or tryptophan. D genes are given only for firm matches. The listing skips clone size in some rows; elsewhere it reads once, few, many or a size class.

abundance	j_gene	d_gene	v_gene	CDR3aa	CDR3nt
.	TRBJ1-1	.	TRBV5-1	CASSAAGSNTEAFF	TGCGCCAGTAGCGCGGCAGGGTCGAACACTGAAGCTTTCTTT
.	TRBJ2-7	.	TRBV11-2	CASSFEGASEQYF	TGTGCCAGTAGCTTCGAAGGAGCTAGCGAGCAGTACTTC
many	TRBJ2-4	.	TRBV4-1	CASSQVGLAKNIQYF	TGCGCCAGCAGCCAAGTGGGACTAGCCAAAAACATTCAGTACTTC
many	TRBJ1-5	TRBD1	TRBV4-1	CASSQGPQGSFNQPQHF	TGCGCCAGCAGCCAAGGCCCACAGGGGTCTTTCAATCAGCCCCAGCATTTT
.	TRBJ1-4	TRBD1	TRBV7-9	CASSLGTGATNEKLFF	TGTGCCAGCAGCTTAGGGACAGGGGCAACTAATGAAAAACTGTTTTTT
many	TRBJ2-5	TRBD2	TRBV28	CASSLVPSGNQETQYF	TGTGCCAGCAGTCTAGTCCCTAGCGGAAACCAAGAGACCCAGTACTTC
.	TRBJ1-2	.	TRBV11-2	CANSRGPYVYTF	TGTGCCAACAGCCGAGGACCTTATGTCTACACCTTC
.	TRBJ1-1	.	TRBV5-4	CASSSDRSETEAFF	TGTGCCAGCAGCTCTGACAGGAGTGAGACTGAAGCTTTCTTT
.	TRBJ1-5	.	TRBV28	CASSLRSNQPQHF	TGTGCCAGCAGTTTGCGGAGCAATCAGCCCCAGCATTTT
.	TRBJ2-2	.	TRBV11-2	CASSLEIIDPNTGELFF	TGTGCCAGCAGCTTAGAGATTATAGACCCGAACACCGGGGAGCTGTTTTTT
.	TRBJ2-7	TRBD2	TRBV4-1	CANSEVAGNPPYEQYF	TGCGCCAACAGCGAAGTAGCGGGAAACCCACCCTACGAGCAGTACTTC
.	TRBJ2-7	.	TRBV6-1	CASLNDNYNEQYF	TGTGCCAGCCTTAATGACAACTACAACGAGCAGTACTTC
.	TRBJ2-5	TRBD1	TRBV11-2	CTSSYSGGAETQYF	TGTACCAGCAGCTACTCAGGGGGCGCGGAGACCCAGTACTTC
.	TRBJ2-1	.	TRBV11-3	CASSIRAVGDEQFF	TGTGCCAGCAGCATTCGGGCAGTGGGGGATGAGCAGTTCTTC
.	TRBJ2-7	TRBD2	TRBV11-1	CAGSSGLAAEQYF	TGTGCCGGCAGCTCGGGACTAGCGGCTGAGCAGTACTTC
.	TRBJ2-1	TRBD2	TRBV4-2	CASSYIAGGPNEQFF	TGTGCCAGCAGCTACATAGCGGGAGGACCTAATGAGCAGTTCTTC
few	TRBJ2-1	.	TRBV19	CASSIVGSNEQFF	TGTGCCAGTAGTATAGTTGGCAGCAATGAGCAGTTCTTC
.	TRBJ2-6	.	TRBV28	CASRPSGTGANVLTF	TGTGCCAGCCGACCTTCAGGGACGGGGGCCAACGTCCTGACTTTC
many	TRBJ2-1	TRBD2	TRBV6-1	CAGKLTSGDAYNEQFF	TGTGCCGGCAAGTTGACTAGCGGTGATGCCTACAATGAGCAGTTCTTC
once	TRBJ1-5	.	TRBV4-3	CASNQSRERPQHF	TGCGCCAGCAACCAGTCCAGGGAGCGGCCCCAGCATTTT
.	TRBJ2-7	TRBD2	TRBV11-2	CTSGDTRDEQYF	TGTACCAGCGGGGATACAAGGGACGAGCAGTACTTC
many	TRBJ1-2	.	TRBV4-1	CASSQEGEGHSYGYTF	TGCGCCAGCAGCCAAGAGGGAGAGGGGCACTCGTATGGCTACACCTTC
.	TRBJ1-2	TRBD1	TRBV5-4	CASSSDRGPDGYTF	TGTGCCAGCAGTTCAGACAGGGGGCCTGATGGCTACACCTTC
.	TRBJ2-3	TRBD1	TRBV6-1	CASSTRTGLSLPDTQCF	TGTGCCAGCAGTACCCGGACAGGCCTGAGCCTGCCAGATACGCAGTGTTTT
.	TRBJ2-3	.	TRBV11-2	CASGYNRDADMQYF	TGTGCCAGCGGCTATAACAGAGACGCAGATATGCAGTATTTT
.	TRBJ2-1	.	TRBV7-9	CASRSLRAGNEQFF	TGTGCCAGCAGATCCTTAAGGGCCGGAAATGAGCAGTTCTTC
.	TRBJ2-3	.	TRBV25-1	CASSELGTADTQYF	TGTGCCAGCAGTGAATTAGGGACCGCAGATACGCAGTATTTT
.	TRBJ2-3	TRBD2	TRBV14	CASSQRTLPGTNGKRSTDTQYF	TGTGCCAGCAGCCAAAGGACGTTACCCGGGACTAACGGGAAACGGAGCACAGATACGCAGTATTTT
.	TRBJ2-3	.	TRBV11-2	CGSSARAAVVTDTQYF	TGTGGCAGCAGCGCTCGAGCGGCAGTGGTCACAGATACGCAGTATTTT
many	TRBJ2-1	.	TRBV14	CASSQVPGVGYNEQFF	TGTGCCAGCAGCCAAGTTCCGGGAGTGGGCTACAATGAGCAGTTCTTC
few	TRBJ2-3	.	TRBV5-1	CASSPPADTQYF	TGCGCCAGCAGCCCCCCCGCAGATACGCAGTATTTT
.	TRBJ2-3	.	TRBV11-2	CASSLSWLGTDTQYF	TGTGCCAGCAGCTTATCCTGGCTTGGCACAGATACGCAGTATTTT
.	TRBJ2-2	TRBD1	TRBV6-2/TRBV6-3	CASSLGQGRSGELFF	TGTGCCAGCAGTCTCGGACAGGGTCGCAGCGGGGAGCTGTTTTTT
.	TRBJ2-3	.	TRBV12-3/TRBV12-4	CASSNPLWRDTDTQYF	TGTGCCAGCAGCAACCCCTTGTGGAGGGACACAGATACGCAGTATTTT
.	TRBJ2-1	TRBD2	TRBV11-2	CAISKAGATYNEHFF	TGTGCCATCAGTAAAGCGGGAGCGACTTACAATGAGCACTTCTTC
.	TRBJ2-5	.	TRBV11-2	CASNFGETRYF	TGTGCCAGCAACTTCGGAGAGACCCGGTACTTC
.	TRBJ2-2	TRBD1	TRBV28	CASSFLGTGRTGELFF	TGTGCCAGCAGTTTCTTAGGGACAGGGCGGACCGGGGAGCTGTTTTTT
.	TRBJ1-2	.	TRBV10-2	CTSQQTTNHGYTF	TGCACCAGTCAACAGACCACTAACCATGGCTACACCTTC
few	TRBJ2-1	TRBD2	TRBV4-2	CASSAIEGGLLEQFF	TGTGCCAGCAGCGCAATCGAGGGAGGGCTTCTTGAGCAGTTCTTC
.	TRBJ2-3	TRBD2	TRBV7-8	CASSSRTSGSTDTQYF	TGTGCCAGCAGCTCCCGGACTAGCGGTAGCACAGATACGCAGTATTTT
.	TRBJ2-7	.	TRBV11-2	CASSLEGETSEQYF	TGTGCCAGCAGCTTAGAGGGGGAGACGAGCGAGCAGTACTTC
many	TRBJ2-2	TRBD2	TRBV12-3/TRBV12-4	CASRTGTSGSMGELFF	TGTGCCAGCAGGACCGGGACTAGCGGGAGTATGGGGGAGCTGTTTTTT
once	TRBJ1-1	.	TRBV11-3	CAGGLVREAEAFF	TGTGCCGGCGGCTTAGTCCGGGAGGCTGAAGCTTTCTTT
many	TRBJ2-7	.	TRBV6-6	CASALGSSYEQYF	TGTGCCAGCGCGCTGGGGAGCTCCTACGAGCAGTACTTC
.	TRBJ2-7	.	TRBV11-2	CASSLGVGTPYEQYF	TGTGCCAGCAGCTTAGGCGTGGGCACACCCTACGAGCAGTACTTC
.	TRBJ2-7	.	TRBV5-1	CANRHTDDEQYF	TGCGCCAACAGACATACCGACGACGAGCAGTACTTC
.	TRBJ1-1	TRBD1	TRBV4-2	CVSCAGQGDTEAFF	TGTGTCAGCTGCGCTGGACAGGGGGACACTGAAGCTTTCTTT
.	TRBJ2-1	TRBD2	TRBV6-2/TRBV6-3	CASSRHRTSGSSYNEQSF	TGTGCCAGCAGTCGACACCGGACTAGCGGGAGCTCTTACAATGAGCAGTCCTTC
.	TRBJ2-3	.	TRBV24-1	CATSDSSPPTDTQYF	TGTGCCACCAGTGACTCCAGCCCTCCCACAGATACGCAGTATTTT
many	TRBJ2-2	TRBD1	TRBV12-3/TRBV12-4	CASSSGTAKWNTGELFF	TGTGCCAGCAGTTCCGGGACAGCGAAATGGAACACCGGGGAGCTGTTTTTT
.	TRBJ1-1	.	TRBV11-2	CARSLRRNLNTEAFF	TGTGCCAGAAGCTTGCGCAGAAACTTGAACACTGAAGCTTTCTTT
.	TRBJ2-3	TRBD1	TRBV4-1	CASSQEGTGNTDTQYF	TGCGCCAGCAGCCAAGAAGGGACAGGGAACACAGATACGCAGTATTTT
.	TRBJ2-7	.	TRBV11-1	CAGSLARRGRERYF	TGTGCCGGCAGCTTAGCGCGTCGGGGAAGGGAGCGGTACTTC
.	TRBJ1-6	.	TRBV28	CASSPDALRSSPLHF	TGTGCCAGCAGTCCCGATGCCCTAAGGAGTTCACCCCTCCACTTT
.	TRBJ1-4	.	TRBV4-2	CASSQAARATNEKLFF	TGTGCCAGCAGCCAAGCAGCAAGGGCGACTAATGAAAAACTGTTTTTT
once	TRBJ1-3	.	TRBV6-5	CASIGTSSGNTIYF	TGTGCCAGCATTGGGACATCGTCTGGAAACACCATATATTTT
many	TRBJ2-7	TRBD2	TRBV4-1	CASSQGGTMNSYEQYF	TGCGCCAGCAGCCAAGGGGGGACTATGAACTCCTACGAGCAGTACTTC
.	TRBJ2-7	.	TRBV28	CASRTPTGKYEQYF	TGTGCCAGCAGAACACCTACCGGGAAGTACGAGCAGTACTTC
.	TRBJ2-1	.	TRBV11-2	CASKSHSYNEQFF	TGTGCCAGCAAGAGTCATTCCTACAATGAGCAGTTCTTC
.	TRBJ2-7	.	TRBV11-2	CASSTRHGARDYEQYF	TGTGCCAGCAGCACCAGACATGGGGCTAGGGACTACGAGCAGTACTTC